This entry lists 18 T cell receptor beta chains sequenced from one sample in a study of TIL therapy for anti-PD-1-resistant metastatic lung cancer. Time point specified: pre-treatment sample, taken before nivolumab and TIL therapy. Most excised metastases sampled were pleural nodules or supraclavicular lymph nodes. The libraries were made with immunoSEQ v3. Sequenced by immunoSEQ multiplex PCR; TCRdb stores in-frame clones only, minus some. The sample holds about 48,000 clones, less than 85% seen once. The sample here was tumor tissue, taken at baseline. Receptors originate from a person aged 30 to 80 with non-small cell lung cancer.

This clone occurred a few times. The chain employs TRBV11-2 and TRBJ2-7; D is ambiguous. Trimming cost V 1 base and J 7 bases, with 20 bases left between them. The CDR3 consists of 16 residues. The germline CDR1 and CDR2 sequences are SGHAT and FQNNGV. The CDR3 nucleotides read TGTGCCAGCAGCTTAGGAGAATTTCGGTGGTATGAGGAGCAGTACTTC. Protein product: CASSLGEFRWYEEQYF.

The chain has TRBV9 and TRBJ2-7; D is perhaps TRBD1 or TRBD2 (5 bases each). The V gene lost 4 bases and the J gene lost 2 bases, with 19 bases spanning the gap. Looked up from germline, CDR1 is SGDLS and CDR2 is YYNGEE. CDR3 length: 16 amino acids. The CDR3 is CASSRDPGTGTYEQYF. In nucleotides, the CDR3 is TGTGCCAGCAGCCGAGACCCAGGGACGGGGACCTACGAGCAGTACTTC.

The chain employs TRBV7-8 and TRBJ2-7; tentatively, D is TRBD1 (6 bases). V lost 2 bases, J lost 5 bases, and 16 bases lay in between. Germline V gives CDR1 SGHVS, CDR2 FQNEAQ. CDR3 size: 15 residues. The CDR3 is CASSLSNRALDEQYF. In DNA, the CDR3 is TGTGCCAGCAGCTTAAGCAACAGGGCACTCGACGAGCAGTACTTC.

The chain joins TRBV5-1 to TRBJ2-2; D is ambiguous. Per germline, CDR1 SGHRS and CDR2 YFSETQ. V lost 0 bases to trimming and J lost 0 bases, with 6 bases between them. The CDR3 has 15 amino acids. For the CDR3, the DNA is TGCGCCAGCAGCTTGGATTCCGCGAACACCGGGGAGCTGTTTTTT. As protein: CASSLDSANTGELFF.

This clone is medium-sized. The chain joins TRBV5-1 to TRBJ1-6; the D gene is possibly TRBD1 (5 bases). V shed 1 base and J shed 5 bases, with 7 bases lying between them. Germline CDR1 and CDR2: SGHRS and YFSETQ. This CDR3 spans 14 amino acids. The DNA for the CDR3 is TGCGCCAGCAGCTTGTTAGGGGATAATTCACCCCTCCACTTT. Translation gives CASSLLGDNSPLHF.

This clone was seen just once. This chain joins TRBV25-1 and TRBJ1-2; D may be TRBD1 (6 bases). CDR1 is MGHDK and CDR2 is SYGVNS in the germline V gene. V was shortened by 7 bases and J by 3 bases, with 21 bases between the two germline ends. The CDR3 spans 16 residues. CDR3 sequence (DNA): TGTGCCAGCACCCCTGAAGGGGGTGCGTTTCACTATGGCTACACCTTC. Translated, it gives CASTPEGGAFHYGYTF.

This clone is judged medium-sized (0.01 to 0.1%). This chain links TRBV15 with TRBJ2-1, with a weak D call TRBD1 (5 bases). This CDR3 is 11 amino acids long. V lost 4 bases and J lost 12, with 10 bases in between. Germline values: CDR1 LNHNV, CDR2 YYDKDF (reference sequence). CDR3 in DNA: TGTGCCACCAGCACAGGGATCGCGCAGTTCTTC. Its translation is CATSTGIAQFF.

The sample holds one count of this clone. V is TRBV5-1 and J is TRBJ2-7; possible D gene TRBD2, 6 bases. This CDR3 has 15 residues. V lost 0 bases to trimming and J lost 3 bases, with 13 bases between them. From germline, CDR1 is SGHRS and CDR2 YFSETQ. The chain's CDR3 is CASSLEGSGDYEQYF. The CDR3 DNA reads as TGCGCCAGCAGCTTGGAGGGATCGGGGGACTACGAGCAGTACTTC.

In this sample, this clone turned up once. V usage is TRBV7-8 and J usage is TRBJ1-1; D uncertain. The V and J ends lost 5 bases and 2 bases respectively, with 12 bases between them. The germline gives CDR1 SGHVS, CDR2 FQNEAQ. The CDR3 covers 14 residues. The CDR3 DNA sequence: TGTGCCAGCAGCCCATACGGCTTAAACACTGAAGCTTTCTTT. Its protein is CASSPYGLNTEAFF.

This rearrangement joins TRBV5-6 to TRBJ2-2; D is perhaps TRBD2 (7 bases). Looked up from germline, CDR1 is SGHDT and CDR2 is YYEEEE. V lost 4 bases and J lost 7, with 23 bases in between. The CDR3 consists of 17 residues. DNA of the CDR3: TGTGCCAGCAGCGCCGGGAGGTTCGGGGGGCGAGGCGGGGAGCTGTTTTTT. As protein: CASSAGRFGGRGGELFF.

The chain combines TRBV2 with TRBJ1-1, with D hard to call. Per germline, CDR1 SNHLY and CDR2 FYNNEI. Trimming removed 4 bases at V and 0 bases at J, with 6 bases between. The CDR3 has 13 amino acids. The DNA for the CDR3 is TGTGCCAGCAGTGTCTCCCTGAACACTGAAGCTTTCTTT. As protein: CASSVSLNTEAFF.

This clone has ten or more counts. The chain links TRBV6-6 to TRBJ1-2, with TRBD1 identical over 7 bases. Germline V gives CDR1 MNHNY, CDR2 SVGAGI (reference sequence). CDR3 length: 13 residues. Trimming at V came to 3 bases and at J to 4 bases, leaving 2 bases not matched to a gene. The CDR3 DNA sequence: TGTGCCAGCAGTTATTCAGGGGGCTATGGCTACACCTTC. This sequence encodes CASSYSGGYGYTF.

The chain recombines TRBV28 with TRBJ2-2; possibly TRBD2 for D (6 bases). The CDR3 covers 16 residues. Germline CDR1 MDHEN, CDR2 SYDVKM. V was shortened by 6 bases and J by 4 bases, with 18 bases between the two germline ends. This CDR3 reads CASRISQAGATGELFF. The CDR3 DNA reads as TGTGCCAGCAGGATATCCCAAGCGGGCGCCACCGGGGAGCTGTTTTTT.

V is TRBV25-1 and J is TRBJ2-1; 7 bases are shared with TRBD1. V shed 5 bases and J 9 bases; nucleotides not matched to a gene: 4. CDR3 length: 12 amino acids. Germline CDR1 reads MGHDK; CDR2 reads SYGVNS. Written as DNA, the CDR3 is TGTGCCAGCAGTAAACAGGGGACTGAGCAGTTCTTC. It encodes CASSKQGTEQFF.

A few counts support this clone. The chain employs TRBV6-5 and TRBJ2-5; D might be TRBD1 or TRBD2, each matching 7 bases. Trimming took off 6 bases at V and 4 bases at J, with 15 bases between the two ends. The CDR3 runs 14 residues. The germline CDR1 and CDR2 sequences are MNHEY and SVGAGI. The DNA of the CDR3 is TGTGCCAGCAGCCGTACAGGGGAGGGAGAGACCCAGTACTTC. Protein sequence: CASSRTGEGETQYF.

The sample holds many counts of this clone. The V call is TRBV27, the J call TRBJ1-1, with D unresolved. Germline V gene data show CDR1 as MNHEY and CDR2 as SMNVEV (reference sequence). V was pared by 3 bases and J by 2 bases, with 10 bases between. The CDR3 spans 14 residues. The CDR3 nucleotides read TGTGCCAGCAGTTTTAGGACGGTTAACACTGAAGCTTTCTTT. Translating it yields CASSFRTVNTEAFF.

V and J are TRBV10-3 and TRBJ2-1; the match to TRBD2 covers 12 bases. The CDR3 is 15 amino acids. After removal of 4 bases from V and 6 bases from J, the junction contained 4 bases not matched to a gene. Germline CDR1 and CDR2: ENHRY and SYGVKD. CDR3 residues: CAISGTSGASNEQFF. The CDR3 nucleotides read TGTGCCATCAGTGGGACTAGCGGGGCCTCCAATGAGCAGTTCTTC.

The J gene is TRBJ2-1, the V gene TRBV11-3, with D possibly matching TRBD2 (5 bases). The CDR3 spans 15 residues. Trimming left V 1 base short and J 8 bases short, with 15 bases between. Germline V gene lookup returns CDR1 SGHNT and CDR2 YENEEA. CDR3 residues: CASSLGAGVDYEQFF. In nucleotides, the CDR3 is TGTGCCAGCAGCTTAGGGGCCGGGGTAGATTATGAGCAGTTCTTC.